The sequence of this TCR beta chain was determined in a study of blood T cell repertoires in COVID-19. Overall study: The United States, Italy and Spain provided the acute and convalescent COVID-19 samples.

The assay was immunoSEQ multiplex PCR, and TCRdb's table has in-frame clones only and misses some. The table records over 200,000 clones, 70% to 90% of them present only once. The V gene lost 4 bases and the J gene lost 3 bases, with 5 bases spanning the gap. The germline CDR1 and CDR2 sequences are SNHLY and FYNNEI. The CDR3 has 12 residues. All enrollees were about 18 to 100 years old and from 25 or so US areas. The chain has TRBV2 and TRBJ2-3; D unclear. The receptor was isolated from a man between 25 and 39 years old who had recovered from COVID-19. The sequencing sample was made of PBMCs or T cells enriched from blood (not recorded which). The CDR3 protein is CASSAGTDTQYF. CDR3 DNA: TGTGCCAGCAGTGCCGGGACAGATACGCAGTATTTT.